A single sample gave rise to the 4 T cell receptor beta chains below, sequenced in a study (dated by TCRdb to the early 2010s). These reads were obtained on an Illumina Genome Analyzer IIx. In-frame beta chains were kept once TCRdb had trimmed the public reads at Q25 with fastp and called clones with MiXCR. Here each entry gathers all rows of one CDR3 protein and keeps the most common genes and DNA. The sample table records about 7,100 distinct CDR3 sequences; roughly 32% of these occur just once. The top ten clones comprise about a fifth of the sample. Source material: blood. Every receptor here comes from a human donor.

This clonotype was detected many times. This chain uses TRBV29-1 with TRBJ2-7; D might be TRBD1 (5 bases). CDR1 and CDR2 (germline): SQVTM, ANQGSEA. The CDR3 is made up of 13 amino acids. V was pared by 5 bases and J by 2 bases, with 13 bases between. The CDR3 sequence is CSVRGRLTYEQYF. CDR3 nucleotide sequence: TGCAGCGTTAGGGGCAGGCTTACCTACGAGCAGTACTTC.

A single count supports this clonotype. The chain links TRBV29-1 to TRBJ1-2, with D uncertain. Trimming left V 5 bases short and J 11 bases short, with 21 bases between. CDR1 and CDR2 from the germline V gene are SQVTM and ANQGSEA. The CDR3 is 13 residues long. DNA of the CDR3: TGCAGCGTTTCGGGTATCTTAAGGACTGATTACACCTTC. This encodes CSVSGILRTDYTF.

Sample share makes this clonotype medium-sized (0.01 to 0.1%). V and J are TRBV20-1 and TRBJ2-1; 7 bases are a match to TRBD2. CDR3 size: 12 residues. Per germline, CDR1 DFQATT and CDR2 SNEGSKA (reference sequence). V dropped 0 bases and J dropped 12; count of bases not matched to a gene: 5. This CDR3 is CSAREGGVRQFF. The CDR3 DNA sequence: TGCAGTGCTAGAGAGGGGGGGGTGAGGCAGTTCTTC.

This clonotype was found many times. The chain is built from TRBV30 and TRBJ1-1, with 7 bases lining up with TRBD1. This CDR3 is built from 15 residues. Germline V gives CDR1 GTSNPN, CDR2 SVGIG (reference sequence). Trimming cost V 4 bases and J 0 bases; bases outside gene matches: 8. The CDR3 loop is CAWIRITGVNTEAFF. In DNA form, the CDR3 reads TGTGCCTGGATCCGCATTACAGGGGTGAACACTGAAGCTTTCTTT.